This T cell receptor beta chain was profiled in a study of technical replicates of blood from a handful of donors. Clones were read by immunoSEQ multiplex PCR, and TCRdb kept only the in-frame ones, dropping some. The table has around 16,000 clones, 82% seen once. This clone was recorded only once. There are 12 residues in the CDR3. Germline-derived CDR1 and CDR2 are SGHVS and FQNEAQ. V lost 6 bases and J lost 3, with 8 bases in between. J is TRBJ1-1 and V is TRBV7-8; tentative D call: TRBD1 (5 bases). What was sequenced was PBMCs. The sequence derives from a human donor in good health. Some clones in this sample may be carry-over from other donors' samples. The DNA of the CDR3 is TGTGCCAGCAGGGTAGGGGACACTGAAGCTTTCTTT. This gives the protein CASRVGDTEAFF.